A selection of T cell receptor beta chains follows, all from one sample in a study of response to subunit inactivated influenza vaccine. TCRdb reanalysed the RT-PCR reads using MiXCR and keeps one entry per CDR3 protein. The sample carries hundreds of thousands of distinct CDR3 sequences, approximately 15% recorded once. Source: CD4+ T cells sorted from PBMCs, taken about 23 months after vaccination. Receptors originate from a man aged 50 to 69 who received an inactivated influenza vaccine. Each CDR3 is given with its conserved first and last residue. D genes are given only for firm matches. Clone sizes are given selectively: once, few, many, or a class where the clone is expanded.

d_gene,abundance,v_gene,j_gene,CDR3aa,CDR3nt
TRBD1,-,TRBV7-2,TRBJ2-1,CASSLRQGNEQFF,TGTGCCAGCAGCCTGAGACAGGGGAATGAGCAGTTCTTC
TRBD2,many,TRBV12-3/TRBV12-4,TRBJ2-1,CASTPTSAGEEQFF,TGTGCCAGCACCCCGACTAGCGCGGGGGAGGAGCAGTTCTTC
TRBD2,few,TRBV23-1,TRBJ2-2,CPSGRGNTGELFF,TGCCCTTCAGGGAGGGGGAACACCGGGGAGCTGTTTTTT
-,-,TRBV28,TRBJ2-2,CASSFLGTGELFF,TGTGCCAGCAGTTTTCTAGGTACCGGGGAGCTGTTTTTT
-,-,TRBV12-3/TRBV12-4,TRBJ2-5,CASSPNRVETQYF,TGTGCCAGCAGTCCTAACAGGGTAGAGACCCAGTACTTC
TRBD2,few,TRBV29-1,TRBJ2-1,CSVTSGSSYNEQFF,TGCAGCGTCACTAGCGGGAGCTCCTACAATGAGCAGTTCTTC
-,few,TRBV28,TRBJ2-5,CASRGVKETQYF,TGTGCCAGCAGGGGGGTAAAAGAGACCCAGTACTTC
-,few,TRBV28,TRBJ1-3,CASIPSQGSGNTIYF,TGTGCCAGCATTCCCAGTCAGGGCTCTGGAAACACCATATATTTT
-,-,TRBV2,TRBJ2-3,CASSTGVAWADTQYF,TGTGCCAGCAGCACGGGGGTAGCGTGGGCAGATACGCAGTATTTT
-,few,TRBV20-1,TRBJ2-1,CSARDLSEQFF,TGCAGTGCTAGAGATCTGTCTGAGCAGTTCTTC
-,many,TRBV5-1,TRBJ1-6,CASSLSFGQINSPLHF,TGCGCCAGCAGCTTGTCCTTCGGACAGATAAATTCACCCCTCCACTTT
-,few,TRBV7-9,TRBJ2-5,CASTWTGVQETQYF,TGTGCCAGCACCTGGACGGGGGTCCAAGAGACCCAGTACTTC
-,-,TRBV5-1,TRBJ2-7,CASSLTKGGEQYF,TGCGCCAGCAGCTTGACTAAAGGGGGCGAGCAGTACTTC
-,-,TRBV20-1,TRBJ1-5,CSAKGTNNQPQHF,TGCAGTGCTAAGGGGACAAACAATCAGCCCCAGCATTTT
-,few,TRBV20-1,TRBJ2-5,CSAKQGEGISLTQYF,TGCAGTGCAAAACAGGGGGAGGGAATAAGTTTGACCCAGTACTTC
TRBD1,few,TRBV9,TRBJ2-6,CASSLGTAGANVLTF,TGTGCCAGCAGCTTAGGGACAGCTGGGGCCAACGTCCTGACTTTC
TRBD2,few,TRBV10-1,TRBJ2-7,CASSIKPSGEQYF,TGCGCCAGCAGTATAAAGCCTAGCGGGGAGCAGTACTTC
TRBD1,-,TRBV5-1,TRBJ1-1,CASSFWTGRGRNTEAFF,TGCGCCAGCAGCTTTTGGACAGGGAGAGGAAGGAATACTGAAGCTTTCTTT
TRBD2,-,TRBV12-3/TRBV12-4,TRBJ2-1,CASSVRLAAYNEQFF,TGTGCCAGCAGTGTCCGTCTAGCGGCGTACAATGAGCAGTTCTTC
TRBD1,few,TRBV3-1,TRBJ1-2,CASSPTGQGVYGYTF,TGTGCCAGCAGCCCCACGGGACAGGGGGTTTACGGCTACACCTTC
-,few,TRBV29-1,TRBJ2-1,CSVLGSARYNEQFF,TGCAGCGTTCTCGGCTCAGCCCGGTACAATGAGCAGTTCTTC
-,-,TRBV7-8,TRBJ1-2,CASSSSTAYGYTF,TGTGCCAGCAGCTCATCTACAGCCTATGGCTACACCTTC
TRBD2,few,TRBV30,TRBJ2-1,CAWTYGLAGGNEQFF,TGTGCCTGGACCTACGGGCTAGCGGGAGGGAATGAGCAGTTCTTC
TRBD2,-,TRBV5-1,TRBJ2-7,CASSAGTSGSEQYF,TGCGCCAGCAGCGCCGGGACTAGCGGGAGCGAGCAGTACTTC
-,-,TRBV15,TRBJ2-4,CATSRDGGTVSDASKNIQYF,TGTGCCACCAGCAGAGATGGGGGGACAGTGTCAGATGCCTCCAAAAACATTCAGTACTTC
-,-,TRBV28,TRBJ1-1,CASAVGSNTEAFF,TGTGCCAGCGCAGTGGGGAGCAACACTGAAGCTTTCTTT
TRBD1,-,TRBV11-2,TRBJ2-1,CASSSDRGTEQFF,TGTGCCAGCAGCTCCGACAGGGGGACTGAGCAGTTCTTC
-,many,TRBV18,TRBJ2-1,CASSPGDNLRQFF,TGTGCCAGCTCACCAGGGGACAATCTTAGGCAGTTCTTC
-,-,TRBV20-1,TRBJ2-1,CSARDLARANEQFF,TGCAGTGCTAGAGACCTGGCAAGGGCCAATGAGCAGTTCTTC
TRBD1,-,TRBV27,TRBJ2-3,CASRPGTGGFRDTQYF,TGTGCCAGCAGGCCCGGGACAGGGGGCTTTAGAGATACGCAGTATTTT
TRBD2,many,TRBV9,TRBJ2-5,CASSPGTTQETQYF,TGTGCCAGCAGCCCCGGGACTACTCAAGAGACCCAGTACTTC
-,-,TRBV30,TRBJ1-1,CAWAGGSSEAFF,TGTGCCTGGGCTGGTGGGTCCTCTGAAGCTTTCTTT